Following are 14 T cell receptor beta chains from one sample sequenced in a study of CD4+ T cells in melanoma. Sequenced by immunoSEQ multiplex PCR; TCRdb stores in-frame clones only, minus some. The sample lists over 15,000 clones, 83% seen once, with approximately 5.4% in the top ten. Sequencing input: cells from a culture (not recorded whether cultured in vitro). These receptors were obtained from a human donor with melanoma.

This clone occurred a few times. The V and J genes are TRBV5-1 and TRBJ2-1; 10 bases fit TRBD2. The CDR3 covers 15 residues. J lost 9 bases, V lost 0 bases, and 6 bases had no gene match. Per the germline V gene, CDR1 is SGHRS and CDR2 is YFSETQ. The CDR3 sequence is CASSLGSGGAPEQFF. CDR3 DNA sequence: TGCGCCAGCAGCTTGGGCAGCGGGGGGGCCCCTGAGCAGTTCTTC.

The chain has TRBV7-2 and TRBJ1-5; D ambiguous. The V end was cut by 5 bases, the J end by 5 bases, with 7 bases between. There are 12 residues in the CDR3. The germline V gene has CDR1 SGHTA and CDR2 FQGNSA. CDR3 sequence: CASSPVDQPQHF. CDR3 in DNA: TGTGCCAGCAGCCCAGTAGATCAGCCCCAGCATTTT.

This chain connects TRBV5-5 to TRBJ1-4; D is uncertain. Germline CDR1 reads SGHKS; CDR2 reads YYEKEE (reference sequence). V was cut by 1 base and J by 2 bases, with 9 bases left in between. This CDR3 has 15 amino acids. CDR3 in amino acids: CASSLKTLTNEKLFF. CDR3 DNA: TGTGCCAGCAGCTTGAAGACACTGACTAATGAAAAACTGTTTTTT.

The chain joins TRBV11-2 to TRBJ2-1; 9 bases agree with TRBD1. The V and J ends lost 5 bases and 2 bases, in that order; junction bases with no gene match: 4. The CDR3 spans 15 residues. The germline CDR1 and CDR2 sequences are SGHAT and FQNNGV. The CDR3 loop reads CASSRDRGAYNEQFF. CDR3 sequence (DNA): TGTGCCAGCAGCCGCGACAGGGGGGCCTACAATGAGCAGTTCTTC.

This chain connects TRBV6-5 to TRBJ1-6; D unresolved. The germline V gene has CDR1 MNHEY and CDR2 SVGAGI. The CDR3 runs to 12 residues. Between the trimmed V and J ends, which lost 5 bases and 9 bases, there was a span of 8 bases. CDR3 region: CASSTPSSPLHF. CDR3 nucleotide sequence: TGTGCCAGCAGTACCCCCAGTTCACCCCTCCACTTT.

The V call is TRBV5-5, the J call TRBJ2-7, with 7 nucleotides matching TRBD2. V shed 0 bases, J shed 0 bases, and the junction held 6 bases outside the gene matches. The length of the CDR3 is 16 residues. Germline CDR1 reads SGHKS; CDR2 reads YYEKEE (reference sequence). Here the CDR3 reads CASSLALAVSSYEQYF. The CDR3 coding sequence is TGTGCCAGCAGCTTGGCTCTAGCGGTGAGCTCCTACGAGCAGTACTTC.

This clone is judged medium-sized. V usage is TRBV6-4 and J usage is TRBJ1-1; D ambiguous. Trimming took 6 bases from V and 2 from J, leaving 10 bases between them. Germline CDR1 reads MRHNA; CDR2 reads SNTAGT. The CDR3 is made up of 13 amino acids. In DNA form, the CDR3 reads TGTGCCAGCAGCCTAATGGGAAACACTGAAGCTTTCTTT. Protein product: CASSLMGNTEAFF.

The chain joins TRBV5-1 to TRBJ2-1, with D perhaps TRBD1 (5 bases). Germline CDR1 and CDR2: SGHRS and YFSETQ. The CDR3 length is 15 residues. V lost 3 bases and J 4 bases, leaving 14 bases between the germline ends. The CDR3 loop is CASSWTLGQYNEQFF. Written as DNA, the CDR3 is TGCGCCAGCAGCTGGACCCTCGGACAATACAATGAGCAGTTCTTC.

This clone is categorized as medium-sized (0.01 to 0.1%). The chain carries TRBV21-1 and TRBJ2-7. TRBV21-1 counts as a pseudogene. This CDR3 contains 15 residues. CDR3 DNA sequence: TGTGCCAGCAGCAAAGAGTATGGAACGCACTACGAGCAGTACTTC. Amino acid sequence: CASSKEYGTHYEQYF.

The V call is TRBV5-1, the J call TRBJ2-2; D might be TRBD2 (5 bases). CDR3 length: 15 residues. The V and J ends lost 0 bases and 6 bases respectively, with 12 bases between them. The germline gives CDR1 SGHRS, CDR2 YFSETQ. CDR3 nucleotides: TGCGCCAGCAGCTTGGCCACCGGGGTCGCCGGGGAGCTGTTTTTT. Its protein is CASSLATGVAGELFF. The full variable domain, completed using reference TRBV5-1 and TRBJ2-2, is KAGVTQTPRYLIKTRGQQVTLSCSPISGHRSVSWYQQTPGQGLQFLFEYFSETQRNKGNFPGRFSGRQFSNSRSEMNVSTLELGDSALYLCASSLATGVAGELFFGEGSRLTVL.

The chain combines TRBV25-1 with TRBJ2-1; weak D call: TRBD1 (6 bases). V was trimmed by 3 bases and J by 0 bases, leaving 15 bases between them. Germline CDR1 is MGHDK and CDR2 is SYGVNS. The CDR3 totals 17 residues. CDR3 sequence (DNA): TGTGCCAGCAGTGATTATCAGGGGTTCGGCTCCTACAATGAGCAGTTCTTC. Its translation is CASSDYQGFGSYNEQFF.

The rearrangement joins TRBV10-3 to TRBJ2-7; D gene ambiguous. With 0 bases removed from V and 2 bases from J, the gap between germline ends came to 8 bases. The germline V gene encodes CDR1 ENHRY and CDR2 SYGVKD. The CDR3 is made up of 14 amino acids. CDR3 sequence (DNA): TGTGCCATCAGTGAGTCTCCCCCCGCCTACGAGCAGTACTTC. This encodes CAISESPPAYEQYF.

The rearrangement uses TRBV4-1 and TRBJ1-2; D remains unclear. Trimming took off 1 base at V and 5 bases at J, with 14 bases between the two ends. The CDR3 has 15 amino acids. Germline values: CDR1 MGHRA, CDR2 YSYEKL. CDR3 amino acids: CASSQGPERKYGYTF. The CDR3 nucleotides are TGCGCCAGCAGCCAAGGACCCGAGCGGAAATATGGCTACACCTTC.

The CDR3 here is CASSLEGYRVGSTGELFF. The CDR3, as DNA: TGTGCCAGCAGCTTAGAGGGGTATAGGGTCGGAAGCACCGGGGAGCTGTTTTTT. V gene TRBV11-3 combines with J gene TRBJ2-2; D ambiguous. Trimming cost V 0 bases and J 4 bases, with 18 bases left between them. Per germline, CDR1 SGHNT and CDR2 YENEEA. CDR3 length: 18 amino acids.